These 19 T cell receptor beta chains were all obtained from the same sample, sequenced in a study of shared clonotypes between healthy human individuals. Produced via immunoSEQ multiplex PCR; TCRdb's table is partial and in-frame only. Of hundreds of thousands of clones listed, around 73% were seen once; the top ten hold 1.5% to 2%. Sequencing was performed on memory CD4+ T cells sorted from blood. Subset indicated: CD45RA-negative fraction. The receptors were sampled from a woman aged 25-40 years in good health.

Only one count was recorded for this clone. The chain combines TRBV5-3 with TRBJ1-4, with a weak D call TRBD1 (5 bases). TRBV5-3 is noted as an ORF with a role that remains uncertain. V was shortened by 6 bases and J by 8 bases, with 14 bases between the two germline ends. The CDR3 sequence is 13 residues long. The CDR3 spells CARIRQGREKLFF. DNA for the CDR3: TGTGCCAGAATTCGGCAGGGTAGGGAAAAACTGTTTTTT.

V usage is TRBV2 and J usage is TRBJ2-1; 10 bases match TRBD2. The CDR3 totals 17 residues. Germline trimming cut 3 bases from V and 7 bases from J; bases unmatched to any gene: 12. The germline V gene has CDR1 SNHLY and CDR2 FYNNEI. The CDR3 loop is CASSDRTSGRRFNEQFF. DNA for the CDR3: TGTGCCAGCAGTGATCGGACTAGCGGTAGGAGGTTTAATGAGCAGTTCTTC.

The chain employs TRBV28 and TRBJ2-7, with unresolved D. V was pared by 5 bases and J by 3 bases, with 11 bases between. Germline assignment: CDR1 MDHEN and CDR2 SYDVKM. This CDR3 spans 13 amino acids. CDR3 sequence: CASSSPAYYEQYF. The DNA of the CDR3 is TGTGCCAGCAGTAGCCCAGCCTACTACGAGCAGTACTTC.

CDR3 nucleotide sequence: TGTGCCAGCACCAGTTCAAGGGGCGGCAAAAACATTCAGTACTTC. Translating it yields CASTSSRGGKNIQYF. This chain joins TRBV7-9 and TRBJ2-4; possible D gene TRBD1, 5 bases. The CDR3 is 15 residues long. CDR1 SEHNR and CDR2 FQNEAQ come from the germline V gene (reference sequence). V gave up 7 bases and J gave up 3 bases, with 16 bases separating them.

The CDR3 protein is CASSLVGAGGTYNEQFF. The CDR3 DNA is TGTGCCAGCAGCTTAGTGGGAGCGGGAGGTACCTACAATGAGCAGTTCTTC. V is TRBV11-2 and J is TRBJ2-1, with 9 positions matching TRBD2. Germline trimming cut 1 base from V and 2 bases from J; bases unmatched to any gene: 6. CDR1 is SGHAT, CDR2 FQNNGV, per germline. The CDR3 extends over 17 amino acids.

The V call is TRBV19, the J call TRBJ2-1; 11 nucleotides agree with TRBD2. Germline V gene sequence: CDR1 LNHDA, CDR2 SQIVND (reference sequence). The CDR3 totals 15 residues. Trimming removed 5 bases from V and 3 bases from J; junction bases left unmatched: 3. The CDR3 loop reads CASSLAGGVYNEQFF. CDR3 DNA: TGTGCCAGTAGTCTAGCGGGAGGAGTCTACAATGAGCAGTTCTTC.

The chain recombines TRBV19 with TRBJ2-5, with D possibly matching TRBD2 (7 bases). Germline loops: CDR1 LNHDA, CDR2 SQIVND (reference sequence). The CDR3 loop spans 15 amino acids. With 5 bases removed from V and 3 bases from J, the gap between germline ends came to 16 bases. In DNA, the CDR3 is TGTGCCAGTAGTGCAGGGGAGGGCCAGAAAGAGACCCAGTACTTC. Its translation: CASSAGEGQKETQYF.

The chain joins TRBV5-1 to TRBJ2-1; D perhaps matches TRBD1 (6 bases). The ends were cut back, 3 bases at V and 4 bases at J, with 14 bases in the middle. Per the germline V gene, CDR1 is SGHRS and CDR2 is YFSETQ. This CDR3 is 15 amino acids long. For the CDR3, the DNA is TGCGCCAGCAGCTCCCAGGGGACGGGGTACAATGAGCAGTTCTTC. Protein product: CASSSQGTGYNEQFF.

The chain uses TRBV7-6 and TRBJ2-7, with D unclear. Trimming removed 1 base at V and 2 bases at J, with 15 bases between. Germline-derived CDR1 and CDR2 are SGHVS and FNYEAQ. The CDR3 is made up of 16 amino acids. For the CDR3, the DNA is TGTGCCAGCAGCTTAGGTAACCATCACTCGGCCTACGAGCAGTACTTC. Its protein is CASSLGNHHSAYEQYF.

The CDR3 coding sequence is TGCGCCAGCAGCTTGGGGGACAGGGATTACGAGACCCAGTACTTC. This sequence encodes CASSLGDRDYETQYF. The rearrangement uses TRBV5-1 and TRBJ2-5; 9 bases match TRBD1. This CDR3 is built from 15 residues. Trimming took 0 bases from V and 5 from J; bases not matched to a gene: 5. Looked up from germline, CDR1 is SGHRS and CDR2 is YFSETQ.

The chain has TRBV28 and TRBJ2-3; 8 positions agree with TRBD1. J lost 1 base, V lost 5 bases, and 2 bases had no gene match. The CDR3 consists of 14 residues. Germline V CDR1 and CDR2: MDHEN, SYDVKM. CDR3: CASSTGGGTDTQYF. The CDR3 coding sequence is TGTGCCAGCAGTACAGGGGGAGGCACAGATACGCAGTATTTT.

The V gene is TRBV4-1, the J gene TRBJ2-3; 7 nucleotides match TRBD2. The CDR3 totals 16 residues. With V trimmed by 0 bases and J by 4 bases, 7 bases remained unmatched. Looked up from germline, CDR1 is MGHRA and CDR2 is YSYEKL. This CDR3 is CASSQESGTGSDTQYF. The CDR3 DNA sequence: TGCGCCAGCAGCCAAGAGAGCGGGACGGGGTCAGATACGCAGTATTTT.

This clone was seen just once. This chain uses TRBV5-4 with TRBJ2-7; 11 positions match TRBD2. The CDR3 loop spans 15 amino acids. Per the germline V gene, CDR1 is SGHNT and CDR2 is YYREEE (reference sequence). Trimming cost V 3 bases and J 2 bases; bases outside gene matches: 4. For the CDR3, the DNA is TGTGCCAGCAGCTCGGGACTAGCGGTAACCTACGAGCAGTACTTC. Protein sequence: CASSSGLAVTYEQYF.

CDR3 protein: CASSLPGQGLNTEAFF. CDR3 bases: TGTGCCAGCAGCTTACCCGGACAGGGATTGAACACTGAAGCTTTCTTT. The J gene is TRBJ1-1, the V gene TRBV28; 8 bases align to TRBD1. CDR3 length equals 16 residues. Germline CDR1 is MDHEN and CDR2 is SYDVKM. J gave up 0 bases and V 6 bases, and 9 bases lay outside the gene matches.

The V and J genes are TRBV19 and TRBJ2-5; tentative D call: TRBD1 (5 bases). CDR1 and CDR2 from the germline V gene are LNHDA and SQIVND (reference sequence). The CDR3 is made up of 14 amino acids. The V and J ends lost 3 bases and 1 base respectively, with 9 bases between them. The CDR3 sequence: CASSISDSQETQYF. The CDR3 bases are TGTGCCAGTAGTATCTCTGACAGCCAAGAGACCCAGTACTTC. The full variable domain, in which reference TRBV19 and TRBJ2-5 provide the parts outside the CDR3, is DGGITQSPKYLFRKEGQNVTLSCEQNLNHDAMYWYRQDPGQGLRLIYYSQIVNDFQKGDIAEGYSVSREKKESFPLTVTSAQKNPTAFYLCASSISDSQETQYFGPGTRLLVL.

This clone was picked up a small number of times. J is TRBJ1-1 and V is TRBV6-5; D gene unclear. Germline CDR1 and CDR2: MNHEY and SVGAGI. V lost 2 bases and J 0 bases, leaving 13 bases between the germline ends. The CDR3 contains 16 residues. As DNA, the CDR3 is TGTGCCAGCAGTTACACCTTTGGGGTTATGAACACTGAAGCTTTCTTT. It translates to CASSYTFGVMNTEAFF.

This clone has just a few counts. This sequence joins TRBV29-1 and TRBJ1-2; TRBD1 aligns across 9 bases. The CDR3 runs 13 residues. The J segment lost 2 bases and the V segment lost 7 bases, leaving 5 bases of the junction unmatched. Germline V CDR1 and CDR2: SQVTM, ANQGSEA. As DNA, the CDR3 is TGCAGCGCATACAGGGGGCAAAACTATGGCTACACCTTC. It translates to CSAYRGQNYGYTF.

Of note for this clone: The same CDR3 can be traced to other DNA sequences in this sample. This rearrangement joins TRBV30 to TRBJ1-5; TRBD1 agrees at 7 bases. The CDR3 extends over 15 amino acids. With V trimmed by 0 bases and J by 4 bases, 6 bases remained unmatched. CDR1 and CDR2 (germline): GTSNPN, SVGIG (reference sequence). The CDR3 here is CAWSVGGGLNQPQHF. The CDR3 DNA reads TGTGCCTGGAGTGTGGGAGGGGGCTTAAATCAGCCCCAGCATTTT.

V gene TRBV5-1 combines with J gene TRBJ2-7; 9 bases are shared with TRBD2. The germline CDR1 and CDR2 sequences are SGHRS and YFSETQ. Unmatched junction bases numbered 4, after V lost 3 bases and J lost 3 bases. CDR3 length: 14 amino acids. CDR3 sequence: CASSSAGGHYEQYF. The CDR3, as DNA: TGCGCCAGCAGCTCGGCGGGAGGGCACTACGAGCAGTACTTC.